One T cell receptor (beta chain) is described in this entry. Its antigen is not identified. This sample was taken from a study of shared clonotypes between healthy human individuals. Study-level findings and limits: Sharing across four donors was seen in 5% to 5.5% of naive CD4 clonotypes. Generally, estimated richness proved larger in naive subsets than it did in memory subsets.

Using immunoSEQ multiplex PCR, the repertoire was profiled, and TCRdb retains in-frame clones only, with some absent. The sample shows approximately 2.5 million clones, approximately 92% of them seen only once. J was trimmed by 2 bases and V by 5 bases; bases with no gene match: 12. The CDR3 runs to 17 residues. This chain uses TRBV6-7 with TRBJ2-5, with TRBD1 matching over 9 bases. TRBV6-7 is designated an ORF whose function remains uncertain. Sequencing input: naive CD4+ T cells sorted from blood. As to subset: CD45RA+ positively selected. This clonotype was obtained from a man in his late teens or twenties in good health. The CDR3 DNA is TGTGCCAGCAGTGAGGACAGGGGTTCAGGGGGTCAAGAGACCCAGTACTTC. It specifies CASSEDRGSGGQETQYF.